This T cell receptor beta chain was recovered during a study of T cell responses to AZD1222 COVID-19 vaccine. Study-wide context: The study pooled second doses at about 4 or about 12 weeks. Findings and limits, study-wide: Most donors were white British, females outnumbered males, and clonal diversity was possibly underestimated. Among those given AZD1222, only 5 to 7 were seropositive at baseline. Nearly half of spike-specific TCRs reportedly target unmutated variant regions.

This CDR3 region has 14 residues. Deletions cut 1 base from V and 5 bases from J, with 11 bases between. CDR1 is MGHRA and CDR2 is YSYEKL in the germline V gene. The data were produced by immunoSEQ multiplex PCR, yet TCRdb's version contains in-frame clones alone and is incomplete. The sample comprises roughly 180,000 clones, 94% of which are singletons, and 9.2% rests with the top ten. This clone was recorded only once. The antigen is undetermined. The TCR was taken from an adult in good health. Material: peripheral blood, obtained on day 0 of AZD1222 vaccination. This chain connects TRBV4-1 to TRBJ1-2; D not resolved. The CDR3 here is CASSQVYGQYGYTF. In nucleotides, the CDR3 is TGCGCCAGCAGCCAAGTGTACGGGCAATATGGCTACACCTTC.